The rows below give T cell receptor beta chains drawn from one sample of a study of cytomegalovirus exposure and HLA in healthy donors. Sequencing was performed with immunoSEQ multiplex PCR; in TCRdb, only in-frame clones are kept and a portion is missing. The sample gives approximately 53,000 clones, about three quarters of which show up once; more than 7% is in the top ten. Sequencing input: PBMCs. These receptors all stem from a young man in good health and CMV-seropositive. CDR3s include the opening cysteine and the closing phenylalanine or tryptophan. The D gene is left open where the match is weak. Clone size appears in some rows only: once, few, many, or a class for an expanded clone.

V gene	J gene	clone size	D gene	CDR3 protein	CDR3 DNA
TRBV7-7	TRBJ1-1	-	-	CASSLATTGRLLF	TGTGCCAGCAGCTTAGCGACAACAGGGAGACTCTTGTTT
TRBV4-1	TRBJ2-5	-	-	CASSQGSGGAHF	TGCGCCAGCAGCCAAGGGAGCGGAGGGGCGCACTTC
TRBV7-9	TRBJ1-1	-	-	CASSPVTNEAFF	TGTGCCAGCAGCCCAGTGACAAACGAAGCTTTCTTT
TRBV7-2	TRBJ1-1	-	-	CASSLGSGGDTEAFF	TGTGCCAGCAGCTTAGGGTCGGGGGGGGACACTGAAGCTTTCTTT
TRBV6-1	TRBJ1-6	-	-	CASSEAPFNSPLHF	TGTGCCAGCAGTGAAGCCCCTTTTAATTCACCCCTCCACTTT
TRBV7-9	TRBJ2-1	-	-	CASSSWTGYNEQFF	TGTGCCAGCAGCTCTTGGACGGGGTACAATGAGCAGTTCTTC
TRBV25-1	TRBJ2-2	-	-	CASSASSLMGELFF	TGTGCCAGCAGTGCCTCTAGCCTAATGGGGGAGCTGTTTTTT
TRBV9	TRBJ2-2	once	-	CASTTQNTGELFF	TGTGCCAGCACCACTCAAAACACCGGGGAGCTGTTTTTT
TRBV7-8	TRBJ2-5	-	TRBD2	CASSPYSDSGGRQETQYF	TGTGCCAGCAGCCCCTACTCGGATAGCGGGGGGAGACAAGAGACCCAGTACTTC
TRBV27	TRBJ2-3	-	TRBD2	CASTSQRGSTDTQYF	TGTGCCAGCACTTCTCAGCGGGGGAGCACAGATACGCAGTATTTT